This section outlines one T cell receptor (beta chain) sequence together with its context. Its antigen remains unknown. This sample stems from a study of cytomegalovirus exposure and HLA in healthy donors. Whole-study results and caveats: Among the most significant clusters, several appeared linked to common viral pathogens in a later analysis. An observed cluster of highly shared sequence variants was recorded as a likely sequencing artifact. Reportedly, diagnosis of cytomegalovirus status by the classifier showed high specificity and sensitivity.

The PCR had 60 Vbeta and 13 Jbeta primers. Assay used: immunoSEQ multiplex PCR; TCRdb lists only in-frame clones, some missing. The repertoire includes about 110,000 clones, 81% of them detected once, and roughly 2% sits in the top ten. Germline V gene lookup returns CDR1 SGHTA and CDR2 FQGNSA. CDR3 size: 16 residues. Trimming took 1 base from V and 11 from J, leaving 23 bases between them. Healthy bone marrow donors made up the cohort. J is TRBJ1-1 and V is TRBV7-2; a possible D gene is TRBD1 (5 bases). The receptor was derived from a woman between 25 and 40 years old in good health and CMV-seronegative. The sample was PBMCs. CDR3 DNA: TGTGCCAGCAGCTTAGACTCACGGGGGAGGGGTCCTAGTGCTTTCTTT. Its translation is CASSLDSRGRGPSAFF.